This TCR beta chain came from a study of T-cell memory formation after mild COVID-19. Study details: TCR clustering was largely donor specific. The study, taken as a whole, reports: Memory sampled before infection contained some responding clones, suggesting cross-reactive memory joined. Clones that got smaller from day 15 to 85 had even CD4/CD8, while clones growing later tipped toward CD4+. Researchers report contracting CD4+ clones mostly in CM and EM, with CD8+ clones in EMRA.

In regard to this clonotype: Its antigen is currently unknown.

CDR3 length equals 11 residues. Per germline, CDR1 MNHEY and CDR2 SVGAGI. Trimming cost V 2 bases and J 11 bases, with 10 bases left between them. TCRdb used MiXCR to reprocess the 5' RACE reads, holding one entry per CDR3 protein. The sample contains about 400,000 distinct CDR3 sequences, more than 20% of which appear only once. The clonotype originates from an adult woman who had mild COVID-19 (a few samples of this study predate the infection). Cell type and time point are not known. The chain joins TRBV6-5 to TRBJ2-7; D tentatively reads TRBD1 or TRBD2 (5 bases each). Material for sequencing was PBMCs or a T cell subset sorted from them (not recorded which). The CDR3 coding sequence is TGTGCCAGCAGTTACCTGGGACGGGAGTACTTC. This encodes CASSYLGREYF.